This is a list of T cell receptor beta chains from one sample in a study of technical replicates of blood from several donors. The protocol was immunoSEQ multiplex PCR, while the TCRdb copy is restricted to in-frame clones and leaves out a portion. This sample has about 79,000 clones, with 80% to 95% found just once. Sequenced sample: T cells isolated from PBMCs. Receptors originate from a human donor in good health. Some clones in this sample may be carry-over from other donors' samples. Each CDR3 is given with its conserved first and last residue. The D gene is left open where the match is weak. A row's size may be missing; if present it is once, few, many or a size class.

j_gene	abundance	v_gene	d_gene	CDR3aa	CDR3nt
TRBJ2-7	once	TRBV18	-	CASSPQESYEQYF	TGTGCCAGCTCACCACAGGAGTCCTACGAGCAGTACTTC
TRBJ2-3	-	TRBV13	TRBD2	CASSLKAGGPDTDTQYF	TGTGCCAGCAGCTTAAAAGCGGGAGGGCCGGACACAGATACGCAGTATTTT
TRBJ2-7	-	TRBV9	-	CASSGDRSYEQYF	TGTGCCAGCAGCGGCGACAGATCCTACGAGCAGTACTTC
TRBJ2-2	-	TRBV25-1	TRBD1	CASSQRQGDTGELFF	TGTGCCAGCAGCCAGAGACAGGGGGACACCGGGGAGCTGTTTTTT
TRBJ1-5	-	TRBV5-8	TRBD1	CASSGRDRDNQPQHF	TGTGCCAGCAGCGGCCGGGACAGGGACAATCAGCCCCAGCATTTT
TRBJ2-7	-	TRBV27	-	CASSFIASADEQYF	TGTGCCAGCAGTTTTATTGCTAGCGCCGACGAGCAGTACTTC
TRBJ2-1	-	TRBV4-1	TRBD1	CASSARDRVNEQFF	TGCGCCAGCAGCGCCCGGGACAGGGTGAATGAGCAGTTCTTC
TRBJ2-1	-	TRBV5-1	-	CASSLGPQGINDEQFF	TGCGCCAGCAGCTTGGGTCCCCAGGGCATTAATGATGAGCAGTTCTTC
TRBJ2-7	-	TRBV6-5	-	CASRTNREQYF	TGTGCCAGCAGAACTAACAGGGAGCAGTACTTC
TRBJ2-2	once	TRBV4-2	-	CASTISREWNTGELFF	TGTGCCAGCACCATTAGTCGGGAGTGGAACACCGGGGAGCTGTTTTTT
TRBJ2-2	-	TRBV18	TRBD2	CASSPPISGHTGELFF	TGTGCCAGCTCACCACCAATTAGCGGGCACACCGGGGAGCTGTTTTTT
TRBJ1-2	-	TRBV28	-	CASRGSGYGYTF	TGTGCCAGCAGGGGTTCAGGTTATGGCTACACCTTC
TRBJ1-5	-	TRBV6-1	-	CASSELGGGNQPQHF	TGTGCCAGCAGTGAATTAGGGGGGGGGAATCAGCCCCAGCATTTT
TRBJ2-3	-	TRBV9	TRBD2	CASSGGTGASGRSTDTQYF	TGTGCCAGCAGCGGGGGAACAGGGGCTAGCGGGAGAAGCACAGATACGCAGTATTTT
TRBJ2-7	-	TRBV6-5	TRBD2	CASYGLAGYEQYF	TGTGCCAGCTACGGACTAGCAGGCTACGAGCAGTACTTC
TRBJ2-1	-	TRBV7-9	TRBD1	CASSLPGQGYNEQFF	TGTGCCAGCAGCTTACCGGGACAGGGGTATAATGAGCAGTTCTTC
TRBJ2-7	-	TRBV5-3	TRBD2	CARSLEGREREQYF	TGTGCCAGAAGCTTGGAGGGGAGGGAACGCGAGCAGTACTTC
TRBJ1-1	-	TRBV7-5	-	CARRRGPRYAFF	TGTGCCAGAAGAAGGGGCCCCCGGTACGCTTTCTTT
TRBJ2-3	-	TRBV4-3	TRBD1	CASSHGWTGDTDTQYF	TGCGCCAGCAGCCATGGCTGGACAGGGGACACAGATACGCAGTATTTT
TRBJ1-2	-	TRBV9	-	CASSVSDSNYGYTF	TGTGCCAGCAGCGTGAGCGATTCTAACTATGGCTACACCTTC
TRBJ1-1	few	TRBV11-2	-	CASRIQGWANTEAFF	TGTGCCAGCAGGATACAGGGCTGGGCGAACACTGAAGCTTTCTTT
TRBJ2-5	-	TRBV29-1	-	CSGKDSTETQYF	TGCAGCGGGAAGGACAGTACAGAGACCCAGTACTTC
TRBJ1-2	-	TRBV4-3	-	CASSQDREVVGYTF	TGCGCCAGCAGCCAAGATCGGGAGGTGGTAGGCTACACCTTC
TRBJ1-5	-	TRBV4-1	-	CASSQDWAEQPQHF	TGCGCCAGCAGCCAAGATTGGGCAGAACAGCCCCAGCATTTT
TRBJ2-2	-	TRBV5-5	-	CASSLPEENTGELFF	TGTGCCAGCAGCCTGCCTGAGGAGAACACCGGGGAGCTGTTTTTT
TRBJ2-5	once	TRBV7-8	TRBD1	CASSYLGQGEETQYF	TGTGCCAGCAGCTACCTCGGACAGGGAGAAGAGACCCAGTACTTC
TRBJ2-7	-	TRBV5-1	-	CASAPVLEQRTYEQYF	TGCGCCAGCGCCCCTGTACTTGAGCAGAGGACCTACGAGCAGTACTTC
TRBJ2-3	-	TRBV7-6	-	CASRTRLCRADTQYF	TGTGCCAGCAGAACCCGGCTGTGTCGGGCAGATACGCAGTATTTT
TRBJ2-7	once	TRBV5-4	-	CASSLDSYSGEQYF	TGTGCCAGCAGCTTGGACTCATACTCGGGAGAGCAGTACTTC
TRBJ1-2	-	TRBV19	TRBD1	CASSIWTGGYTF	TGTGCCAGTAGTATCTGGACAGGGGGCTACACCTTC
TRBJ2-7	once	TRBV29-1	TRBD1	CSVARGLGYEQYF	TGCAGCGTTGCCAGGGGGCTGGGCTACGAGCAGTACTTC
TRBJ2-1	-	TRBV27	-	CASSFRDEQFF	TGTGCCAGCAGTTTCAGGGATGAGCAGTTCTTC
TRBJ2-7	-	TRBV5-5	TRBD1	CASSPDRDHEQYF	TGTGCCAGCAGCCCTGACAGGGACCACGAGCAGTACTTC
TRBJ2-5	-	TRBV4-2	TRBD1	CASSQTGQETQYF	TGTGCCAGCAGCCAGACAGGGCAAGAGACCCAGTACTTC
TRBJ2-2	-	TRBV7-8	-	CASSLGAGGELFF	TGTGCCAGCAGCTTGGGAGCGGGCGGGGAGCTGTTTTTT
TRBJ2-7	once	TRBV6-1	TRBD2	CASKGLAGGAYEQYF	TGTGCCAGCAAAGGACTAGCGGGAGGCGCCTACGAGCAGTACTTC
TRBJ2-7	once	TRBV7-2	TRBD2	CASAEPRGNEQYF	TGTGCCAGCGCTGAACCGCGGGGGAACGAGCAGTACTTC
TRBJ2-1	-	TRBV7-3	TRBD2	CASSLSVTSGRAIEQFF	TGTGCCAGCAGCTTAAGTGTCACTAGCGGGAGGGCCATTGAGCAGTTCTTC
TRBJ1-1	-	TRBV13	TRBD1	CASSAGQGILLNTEAFF	TGTGCCAGCAGCGCCGGACAGGGTATTTTACTGAACACTGAAGCTTTCTTT
TRBJ1-2	-	TRBV28	TRBD1	CASIQGADGYTF	TGTGCCAGCATACAGGGGGCGGACGGCTACACCTTC
TRBJ1-3	-	TRBV19	TRBD1	CASSIDPGGNTIYF	TGTGCCAGTAGTATTGATCCAGGGGGGAACACCATATATTTT
TRBJ1-2	-	TRBV27	TRBD1	CASSLDRGLFLYSPF	TGTGCCAGCAGTTTGGACAGGGGGCTCTTTCTGTATTCTCCCTTC
TRBJ2-7	-	TRBV4-3	TRBD2	CASSQAYPSGNYEQYF	TGCGCCAGCAGCCAAGCCTATCCTAGCGGGAACTACGAGCAGTACTTC
TRBJ1-2	-	TRBV19	TRBD1	CASSIDLSRGSHGYTF	TGTGCCAGTAGTATAGATCTCTCCAGGGGGTCCCATGGCTACACCTTC
TRBJ2-2	-	TRBV4-3	TRBD2	CASTSGVAGVKGELFF	TGCGCCAGCACCTCAGGGGTAGCGGGAGTCAAGGGGGAGCTGTTTTTT
TRBJ2-7	-	TRBV30	TRBD2	CACSRREASYEQYF	TGTGCCTGTAGTAGACGGGAGGCCTCCTACGAGCAGTACTTC
TRBJ2-6	-	TRBV9	-	CASSVDRRNSGANVLTF	TGTGCCAGCAGCGTAGATCGCAGGAATTCTGGGGCCAACGTCCTGACTTTC
TRBJ2-2	-	TRBV28	TRBD1	CASSLSTGEIGELFF	TGTGCCAGCAGTTTAAGTACAGGGGAGATCGGGGAGCTGTTTTTT
TRBJ2-7	once	TRBV7-2	-	CASSLYPVGLQSQAYEQYF	TGTGCCAGCAGCTTATACCCCGTGGGCCTTCAATCCCAAGCCTACGAGCAGTACTTC
TRBJ1-2	-	TRBV4-1	TRBD1	CASSHLTGENYGYTF	TGCGCCAGCAGCCACTTAACAGGGGAAAACTATGGCTACACCTTC
TRBJ1-4	few	TRBV30	-	CAANRASGEKLFF	TGTGCCGCGAACAGGGCTTCGGGTGAAAAACTGTTTTTT
TRBJ1-1	once	TRBV2	-	CASSVVGLNTEAFF	TGTGCCAGCAGCGTCGTCGGGTTGAACACTGAAGCTTTCTTT